A single sample is the source of the 28 T cell receptor beta chains below, sequenced in a study of T-cell memory formation after mild COVID-19. From the 5' RACE reads, TCRdb called clonotypes with MiXCR, one entry per CDR3 protein. The sample has fewer than 400,000 distinct CDR3 sequences; 10% to 15% are singletons. Input material: PBMCs or a T cell subset sorted from them (not recorded which). The receptors were sampled from a man in his late teens or twenties who had mild COVID-19 (a few samples of this study predate the infection). Cell type and time point are not known.

In this sample, this clonotype turned up many times. The chain joins TRBV5-1 to TRBJ2-1; 8 bases fit TRBD2. V lost 3 bases to trimming and J lost 7 bases; unmatched junction nucleotides: 9. In germline, CDR1 is SGHRS, CDR2 YFSETQ. The CDR3 runs to 15 residues. DNA for the CDR3: TGCGCCAGCAGCTACGAGCGGGGGCCCAATAATGAGCAGTTCTTC. It translates to CASSYERGPNNEQFF.

This clonotype was seen a few times. This sequence joins TRBV7-8 and TRBJ1-1, with D perhaps matching TRBD1 (5 bases). The V end lost 5 bases, the J end lost 5 bases, and 18 bases lay between the germline ends. CDR3 length: 15 amino acids. Germline values: CDR1 SGHVS, CDR2 FQNEAQ. The CDR3 coding sequence is TGTGCCAGCAGCCCCCAGTCCGGGGAGGGGACTGAAGCTTTCTTT. This encodes CASSPQSGEGTEAFF. The full variable domain, with the rest looked up from reference TRBV7-8 and TRBJ1-1, is GAGVSQSPRYKVAKRGQDVALRCDPISGHVSLFWYQQALGQGPEFLTYFQNEAQLDKSGLPSDRFFAERPEGSVSTLKIQRTQQEDSAVYLCASSPQSGEGTEAFFGQGTRLTVV.

This clonotype has more than one count but fewer than ten. J is TRBJ2-1 and V is TRBV4-2; 7 nucleotides agree with TRBD1. The CDR3 totals 16 residues. The V and J ends lost 1 base and 3 bases, in that order; junction bases with no gene match: 6. Germline CDR1 and CDR2: LGHNA and YNFKEQ. CDR3 in DNA: TGTGCCAGCAGCCAAGCAGAGACAGGGATCTACAATGAGCAGTTCTTC. Amino acid sequence: CASSQAETGIYNEQFF.

This clonotype was recorded a few times. The chain carries TRBV20-1 and TRBJ2-3, with D unclear. The CDR3 length is 13 residues. Germline assignment: CDR1 DFQATT and CDR2 SNEGSKA (reference sequence). The V gene lost 5 bases and the J gene lost 0 bases, with 9 bases spanning the gap. The CDR3, as DNA: TGCAGTGCTCCCCTGGACAGCACAGATACGCAGTATTTT. Its translation: CSAPLDSTDTQYF.

For this clonotype: Compared with germline, one end of the junction differs, possibly owing to a read error. The chain is built from TRBV18 and TRBJ2-5; 10 bases are a match to TRBD2. There are 16 residues in the CDR3. Per germline, CDR1 KGHSH and CDR2 LQKENI. The CDR3 DNA reads TGTGCCAGCTCTCCACCCGGGACTAGCGTCTCCGAGACCCAGTACTTC. Translation gives CASSPPGTSVSETQYF.

This clonotype was observed a handful of times. The V and J genes are TRBV6-1 and TRBJ2-3; unclear D gene. The length of the CDR3 is 13 residues. V was clipped by 3 bases and J by 7 bases, with 11 bases between them. Looked up from germline, CDR1 is MNHNS and CDR2 is SASEGT. The CDR3 spells CASSDPSRYTQYF. DNA of the CDR3: TGTGCCAGCAGTGACCCGAGCCGATATACGCAGTATTTT.

This rearrangement joins TRBV10-3 to TRBJ2-7; D gene ambiguous. The germline V gene encodes CDR1 ENHRY and CDR2 SYGVKD. Trimming pared 0 bases from V and 9 bases from J, leaving 6 bases between. The CDR3 contains 11 residues. The CDR3 region is CAISESPAQYF. CDR3 nucleotides: TGTGCCATCAGTGAGTCGCCGGCGCAGTACTTC.

The chain couples TRBV20-1 to TRBJ2-7; 11 bases fit TRBD1. The CDR3 runs 14 residues. Trimming removed 6 bases from V and 0 bases from J; junction bases left unmatched: 4. CDR1 is DFQATT and CDR2 is SNEGSKA in the germline V gene (reference sequence). CDR3 in DNA: TGCAGTGCGTCGGGACAGGGGGACTCCTACGAGCAGTACTTC. Protein product: CSASGQGDSYEQYF.

The genes are TRBV7-9 and TRBJ1-5; D remains unclear. The germline V gene encodes CDR1 SEHNR and CDR2 FQNEAQ (reference sequence). V dropped 0 bases and J dropped 2 bases, with 5 bases sitting between them. This CDR3 has 14 residues. As DNA, the CDR3 is TGTGCCAGCAGCTTAGCCAGCGGCAATCAGCCCCAGCATTTT. This sequence encodes CASSLASGNQPQHF. The variable domain in full, completed from reference TRBV7-9 and TRBJ1-5, reads DTGVSQNPRHKITKRGQNVTFRCDPISEHNRLYWYRQTLGQGPEFLTYFQNEAQLEKSRLLSDRFSAERPKGSFSTLEIQRTEQGDSAMYLCASSLASGNQPQHFGDGTRLSIL.

The rearrangement uses TRBV11-2 and TRBJ1-2, with D unclear. The CDR3 runs 14 residues. The V end lost 3 bases, the J end lost 2 bases, and 10 bases lay between the germline ends. Germline V lookup: CDR1 SGHAT, CDR2 FQNNGV. The CDR3 DNA follows: TGTGCCAGCAGCTTTGGCAGCGGGAACTATGGCTACACCTTC. Translation gives CASSFGSGNYGYTF.

This chain joins TRBV7-9 and TRBJ2-5; possible D gene TRBD2, 5 bases. Germline CDR1 and CDR2: SEHNR and FQNEAQ (reference sequence). Trimming left V 5 bases short and J 4 bases short, with 23 bases between. The CDR3 loop spans 17 amino acids. CDR3 residues: CASSPMGLARRRETQYF. CDR3 coding DNA: TGTGCCAGCAGCCCTATGGGGTTAGCGCGGCGGAGAGAGACCCAGTACTTC.

This clonotype was recorded at least ten times. The chain recombines TRBV7-8 with TRBJ2-7; tentatively, D is TRBD1 (6 bases). Trimming stripped 5 bases from V and 2 bases from J, with 10 bases between. CDR1 is SGHVS, CDR2 FQNEAQ, per germline. CDR3 length: 13 amino acids. This CDR3 reads CASSQDRAYEQYV. The DNA of the CDR3 is TGTGCCAGCAGCCAGGACAGAGCCTACGAGCAGTACGTC.

This clonotype showed up many times. The J gene is TRBJ1-5, the V gene TRBV4-1; D is ambiguous. Germline values: CDR1 MGHRA, CDR2 YSYEKL. Trimming removed 1 base at V and 0 bases at J, with 4 bases between. The CDR3 length is 14 residues. CDR3 DNA: TGCGCCAGCAGCCAAGGGGATAGCAATCAGCCCCAGCATTTT. This codes for CASSQGDSNQPQHF.

The chain is built from TRBV7-8 and TRBJ1-1; 7 bases are a match to TRBD1. The CDR3 consists of 16 residues. CDR1 SGHVS and CDR2 FQNEAQ come from the germline V gene. J lost 10 bases, V lost 5 bases, and 19 bases had no gene match. In DNA, the CDR3 is TGTGCCAGCAGCGGCACGGGGGCTACAGGGGAGTTAGGAGCTTTCTTT. Residues: CASSGTGATGELGAFF.

This clonotype was seen a single time. The V and J genes are TRBV5-1 and TRBJ1-5; no clear D gene. Per the germline V gene, CDR1 is SGHRS and CDR2 is YFSETQ. The CDR3 has 14 amino acids. The V gene lost 2 bases and the J gene lost 7 bases, with 13 bases spanning the gap. DNA for the CDR3: TGCGCCAGCAGCTTACATGGGCAAGAACAGCCCCAGCATTTT. Protein sequence: CASSLHGQEQPQHF.

The chain has TRBV20-1 and TRBJ2-1; 7 bases align to TRBD1. Germline CDR1 DFQATT, CDR2 SNEGSKA (reference sequence). Unmatched junction bases numbered 2, after V lost 3 bases and J lost 6 bases. This CDR3 has 12 residues. CDR3: CSARGTVNEQFF. The CDR3 nucleotides are TGCAGTGCTAGGGGGACAGTCAATGAGCAGTTCTTC.

The sample holds a few counts of this clonotype. The V call is TRBV5-5, the J call TRBJ2-7; no firm D call. The V gene's germline CDR1 is SGHKS and CDR2 YYEKEE (reference sequence). The V end lost 2 bases, the J end lost 6 bases, and 18 bases lay between the germline ends. This CDR3 is 15 amino acids long. CDR3 in DNA: TGTGCCAGCAGCTTTTTCAACACCCTCTCTCCCGAGCAGTACTTC. It translates to CASSFFNTLSPEQYF. Based on the CDR3 plus reference TRBV5-5 and TRBJ2-7, the full variable domain is DAGVTQSPTHLIKTRGQQVTLRCSPISGHKSVSWYQQVLGQGPQFIFQYYEKEERGRGNFPDRFSARQFPNYSSELNVNALLLGDSALYLCASSFFNTLSPEQYFGPGTRLTVT.

The J gene is TRBJ2-2, the V gene TRBV30; D gene unclear. Germline values: CDR1 GTSNPN, CDR2 SVGIG (reference sequence). Trimming cost V 0 bases and J 4 bases, with 9 bases left between them. The CDR3 runs to 14 residues. The CDR3 spells CAWSVLRATGELFF. DNA of the CDR3: TGTGCCTGGAGTGTACTTAGAGCCACCGGGGAGCTGTTTTTT.

At least ten counts were recorded for this clonotype. DNA for the CDR3: TGTGCCAGCAGTTTAACACAAAGAGGGTTCGGCGGTGATACGCAGTATTTT. It yields the protein CASSLTQRGFGGDTQYF. This chain joins TRBV27 and TRBJ2-3; TRBD2 is a possible D gene (5 bases). This CDR3 has 17 residues. Trimming shortened V by 2 bases and J by 6 bases, and 21 bases separated the two germline ends. The V gene's germline CDR1 is MNHEY and CDR2 SMNVEV (reference sequence).

This chain uses TRBV7-2 with TRBJ1-2, with D perhaps matching TRBD1 (5 bases). Per the germline V gene, CDR1 is SGHTA and CDR2 is FQGNSA. V dropped 10 bases and J dropped 2 bases, with 14 bases sitting between them. The CDR3 length is 13 residues. This CDR3 reads CAKWAGVNYGYTF. The CDR3 DNA is TGTGCCAAGTGGGCGGGGGTCAACTATGGCTACACCTTC.

This clonotype was detected many times. The chain recombines TRBV5-1 with TRBJ2-5, with unresolved D. The CDR3 is made up of 13 amino acids. Germline-derived CDR1 and CDR2 are SGHRS and YFSETQ. Trimming stripped 6 bases from V and 3 bases from J, with 12 bases between. The CDR3 DNA reads as TGCGCCAGCAATCTGATCGGAGAAGAGACCCAGTACTTC. It yields the protein CASNLIGEETQYF.

In its sample, this clonotype was seen a few times. This chain connects TRBV7-8 to TRBJ2-6, with D perhaps matching TRBD1 (5 bases). Per the germline V gene, CDR1 is SGHVS and CDR2 is FQNEAQ. This CDR3 has 16 residues. V was clipped by 5 bases and J by 2 bases, with 13 bases between them. The CDR3 DNA reads TGTGCCAGCAGCGTCTCCAGGGTCCCTGGGGCCAACGTCCTGACTTTC. Its translation: CASSVSRVPGANVLTF.

The chain employs TRBV7-9 and TRBJ2-5; maybe TRBD2 (6 bases). Germline V gene data show CDR1 as SEHNR and CDR2 as FQNEAQ (reference sequence). The CDR3 has 14 residues. The ends were cut back, 4 bases at V and 5 bases at J, with 14 bases in the middle. CDR3 DNA: TGTGCCAGCAGCTACCGACTAGTCGGGGAGACCCAGTACTTC. Its translation: CASSYRLVGETQYF.

The rearrangement uses TRBV6-1 and TRBJ1-1; D unresolved. Trimming took off 3 bases at V and 4 bases at J, with 21 bases between the two ends. The length of the CDR3 is 17 residues. Germline lookup yields CDR1 MNHNS and CDR2 SASEGT. CDR3 nucleotides: TGTGCCAGCAGTGATAGTGTGTTTGGATTTGGTAGCACTGAAGCTTTCTTT. It specifies CASSDSVFGFGSTEAFF.

The chain links TRBV2 to TRBJ2-5; 10 bases are shared with TRBD2. The V gene end was trimmed by 8 bases and the J gene end by 3 bases; junction bases not matched to a gene: 12. The CDR3 extends over 16 amino acids. CDR1 and CDR2 from the germline V gene are SNHLY and FYNNEI. The CDR3 nucleotides are TGTGCCAGCCGGTGGGCTAGCGGGGGCCGAGAAGAGACCCAGTACTTC. Amino acid sequence: CASRWASGGREETQYF.

This clonotype has more than one count but fewer than ten. The chain is built from TRBV12-3 or TRBV12-4 and TRBJ2-1; 9 bases map to TRBD2. The ends lost 4 bases at V and 12 bases at J; junction bases unmatched: 13. The CDR3 has 15 amino acids. DNA of the CDR3: TGTGCCAGCAGTTCCTCGCGGCGGGGGGGCGTGGGGCAGTTCTTC. This translates into CASSSSRRGGVGQFF.

J is TRBJ1-4 and V is TRBV20-1; 7 nucleotides align to TRBD1. CDR3 length: 12 residues. V gave up 3 bases and J gave up 16 bases; unmatched junction bases: 11. The germline V gene encodes CDR1 DFQATT and CDR2 SNEGSKA (reference sequence). The CDR3 protein is CSASYQGVGRFF. CDR3 coding DNA: TGCAGTGCTAGTTATCAGGGGGTCGGGAGGTTTTTT.

This rearrangement joins TRBV20-1 to TRBJ1-1; D is undetermined. Germline V gene lookup returns CDR1 DFQATT and CDR2 SNEGSKA (reference sequence). Trimming removed 5 bases from V and 0 bases from J, with 13 bases in between. The CDR3 extends over 14 amino acids. The DNA of the CDR3 is TGCAGTGCTGTCGACGTAGCGATGAACACTGAAGCTTTCTTT. Its translation is CSAVDVAMNTEAFF.